Presented here are 18 T cell receptor beta chains from one specimen sequenced in a study of T cell repertoires in cytomegalovirus infection. Via MiXCR, TCRdb re-called the reads, giving one row per CDR3 protein. Of fewer than 550,000 distinct CDR3 sequences in the sample, approximately 11% were seen once. Sequencing input: PBMCs. The receptors were sampled from a human donor in good health (CMV status not recorded). Some clones in this sample may be carry-over from other donors' samples.

This clonotype came up many times. The genes are TRBV7-9 and TRBJ2-3, with unresolved D. Germline V gene sequence: CDR1 SEHNR, CDR2 FQNEAQ (reference sequence). Deletions cut 5 bases from V and 0 bases from J, with 12 bases between. The CDR3 spans 15 residues. The CDR3 DNA sequence: TGTGCCAGCAGCAAGACATTTTCTAGCACAGATACGCAGTATTTT. This gives the protein CASSKTFSSTDTQYF.

This clonotype was seen repeatedly, ten times or more. The chain employs TRBV7-9 and TRBJ2-7; D may be TRBD2 (6 bases). The length of the CDR3 is 14 residues. Per the germline V gene, CDR1 is SEHNR and CDR2 is FQNEAQ (reference sequence). Trimming took 5 bases from V and 1 from J, leaving 12 bases between them. Written as DNA, the CDR3 is TGTGCCAGCAGCACGCAGACTAGGTCCTACGAGCAGTACTTC. Translated, it gives CASSTQTRSYEQYF.

This clonotype was found many times. The gene calls are TRBV7-8 and TRBJ2-3; 8 bases match TRBD1. Germline V gene lookup returns CDR1 SGHVS and CDR2 FQNEAQ. V lost 4 bases to trimming and J lost 3 bases; unmatched junction nucleotides: 6. The CDR3 loop spans 15 amino acids. The CDR3 protein is CASSWAQGVTDTQYF. Written as DNA, the CDR3 is TGTGCCAGCAGCTGGGCACAGGGGGTGACAGATACGCAGTATTTT. Full variable domain (outside the CDR3, taken from reference TRBV7-8 and TRBJ2-3): GAGVSQSPRYKVAKRGQDVALRCDPISGHVSLFWYQQALGQGPEFLTYFQNEAQLDKSGLPSDRFFAERPEGSVSTLKIQRTQQEDSAVYLCASSWAQGVTDTQYFGPGTRLTVL.

This clonotype came up many times. The CDR3 region has the DNA TGTGCCAGCAGGGATATTATGGTTGAGCAGTACTTC. It specifies CASRDIMVEQYF. V gene TRBV11-2 combines with J gene TRBJ2-7, with D hard to call. V lost 6 bases to trimming and J lost 7 bases, with 13 bases between them. The germline V gene encodes CDR1 SGHAT and CDR2 FQNNGV. This CDR3 is 12 amino acids long.

This chain links TRBV6-5 with TRBJ1-5; D is unclear. CDR3 size: 13 residues. Germline CDR1 and CDR2: MNHEY and SVGAGI. Trimming took 2 bases from V and 7 from J, leaving 9 bases between them. The CDR3 loop is CASSYLMGQPQHF. CDR3 bases: TGTGCCAGCAGTTACCTGATGGGCCAGCCCCAGCATTTT.

This clonotype has ten or more counts. The rearrangement uses TRBV6-2 or TRBV6-3 and TRBJ1-5; the D gene is possibly TRBD1 (5 bases). Germline values: CDR1 MNHEY, CDR2 SVGEGT. Between the trimmed V and J ends, which lost 0 bases and 2 bases, there was a span of 14 bases. This CDR3 spans 17 amino acids. The CDR3 DNA is TGTGCCAGCAGTTACTCGTCGGGGACCCATCGCAATCAGCCCCAGCATTTT. It translates to CASSYSSGTHRNQPQHF.

This clonotype was counted ten times or more. CDR3 loop: CASSGPTNTGELFF. The CDR3 DNA is TGTGCCAGCAGTGGACCTACGAACACCGGGGAGCTGTTTTTT. V is TRBV6-6 and J is TRBJ2-2, with D unresolved. Trimming pared 5 bases from V and 0 bases from J, leaving 7 bases between. The germline gives CDR1 MNHNY, CDR2 SVGAGI (reference sequence). The CDR3 extends over 14 amino acids.

The table lists this clonotype with many counts. The rearrangement uses TRBV12-3 or TRBV12-4 and TRBJ2-7, with 9 nucleotides matching TRBD1. V gave up 2 bases and J gave up 6 bases; unmatched junction bases: 8. CDR3 length: 15 residues. CDR3 bases: TGTGCCAGCAGTTTAACCGGGACAGGGACGAGCGAGCAGTACTTC. Its protein product is CASSLTGTGTSEQYF.

This clonotype showed up many times. The J gene is TRBJ2-2, the V gene TRBV24-1; 14 nucleotides align to TRBD2. The CDR3 runs to 15 residues. Per the germline V gene, CDR1 is KGHDR and CDR2 is SFDVKD. V was pared by 9 bases and J by 6 bases, with 5 bases of the junction left unmatched. The CDR3 sequence: CATRGTSGSAGELFF. The CDR3 nucleotides read TGTGCCACCCGGGGGACTAGCGGGAGCGCCGGGGAGCTGTTTTTT.

In this sample, this clonotype turned up many times. The CDR3 is CSVASGTGPSETQYF. The DNA of the CDR3 is TGCAGCGTGGCCTCGGGGACAGGGCCCTCAGAGACCCAGTACTTC. The V gene is TRBV29-1, the J gene TRBJ2-5; 9 bases agree with TRBD1. The CDR3 totals 15 residues. Germline V gene data show CDR1 as SQVTM and CDR2 as ANQGSEA. V was clipped by 6 bases and J by 4 bases; unmatched bases: 12.

This clonotype has at least ten counts. The CDR3 sequence: CASSFDRSGKLFF. CDR3 DNA sequence: TGCGCCAGCAGCTTTGACAGAAGTGGGAAACTGTTTTTT. The chain combines TRBV5-1 with TRBJ1-4, with D perhaps TRBD1 (5 bases). With 2 bases removed from V and 11 bases from J, the gap between germline ends came to 13 bases. Germline CDR1 is SGHRS and CDR2 is YFSETQ. This CDR3 contains 13 residues.

This sequence joins TRBV30 and TRBJ2-3; D possibly matches TRBD1 or TRBD2 (5 bases each). Germline V gene lookup returns CDR1 GTSNPN and CDR2 SVGIG (reference sequence). The CDR3 loop spans 13 amino acids. Trimming left V 7 bases short and J 2 bases short, with 13 bases between. The CDR3 loop reads CASPFGTTDTQYF. CDR3 nucleotides: TGTGCCTCCCCGTTTGGGACCACAGATACGCAGTATTTT.

The table lists this clonotype with many counts. The chain couples TRBV28 to TRBJ2-1; D uncertain. This CDR3 contains 13 residues. V lost 5 bases and J lost 2, with 7 bases in between. CDR1 is MDHEN and CDR2 is SYDVKM in the germline V gene. The CDR3 coding sequence is TGTGCCAGCAGTCCGTCGCCCTACAATGAGCAGTTCTTC. This encodes CASSPSPYNEQFF.

This chain connects TRBV15 to TRBJ1-1, with unresolved D. Germline lookup yields CDR1 LNHNV and CDR2 YYDKDF (reference sequence). This CDR3 is 16 amino acids long. The V and J ends lost 2 bases and 0 bases respectively, with 13 bases between them. The CDR3 bases are TGTGCCACCAGCAGAAACGTCCGCGGGTTGAACACTGAAGCTTTCTTT. Amino acid sequence: CATSRNVRGLNTEAFF.

The rearrangement uses TRBV5-1 and TRBJ2-1; a possible D gene is TRBD2 (6 bases). Looked up from germline, CDR1 is SGHRS and CDR2 is YFSETQ. V lost 4 bases, J lost 8 bases, and 16 bases lay in between. This CDR3 region has 14 residues. DNA of the CDR3: TGCGCCAGCAGCATACTAGCTAAAGGGGATGAGCAGTTCTTC. It encodes CASSILAKGDEQFF. The whole variable domain, remainder taken from reference TRBV5-1 and TRBJ2-1, is KAGVTQTPRYLIKTRGQQVTLSCSPISGHRSVSWYQQTPGQGLQFLFEYFSETQRNKGNFPGRFSGRQFSNSRSEMNVSTLELGDSALYLCASSILAKGDEQFFGPGTRLTVL.

The chain couples TRBV2 to TRBJ2-1, with 9 nucleotides matching TRBD2. The CDR3 extends over 14 amino acids. J lost 10 bases, V lost 4 bases, and 8 bases had no gene match. CDR1 and CDR2 (germline): SNHLY, FYNNEI. The chain's CDR3 is CASSGGRAMDEQFF. The CDR3 DNA sequence: TGTGCCAGCAGTGGCGGGAGGGCCATGGACGAGCAGTTCTTC.

This clonotype appeared many times. This chain links TRBV28 with TRBJ2-1; D possibly corresponds to TRBD2 (6 bases). Germline CDR1 reads MDHEN; CDR2 reads SYDVKM. V dropped 8 bases and J dropped 5 bases, with 19 bases sitting between them. This CDR3 is built from 15 residues. The CDR3 protein is CASPGGALADNEQFF. Here the CDR3 DNA reads TGTGCCAGCCCCGGAGGAGCGTTAGCGGACAATGAGCAGTTCTTC.

A note on this clonotype: A much larger clone differs from this one at a single base, so this may be a read error. This chain links TRBV5-1 with TRBJ1-2; D call uncertain. This CDR3 has 13 residues. V gave up 8 bases and J gave up 3 bases, with 14 bases separating them. Germline V gene data show CDR1 as SGHRS and CDR2 as YFSETQ. The CDR3 spells CARSVDGDYGYTF. DNA for the CDR3: TGCGCCAGGAGCGTGGACGGCGACTATGGCTACACCTTC.